This TCR beta chain was retrieved from a study of CD8 T cells in ankylosing spondylitis. Points from the study as a whole: Researchers reportedly found disease-linked clones significantly enriched in matched ankylosing spondylitis synovial fluid. Earlier reports found some motif variants in synovial fluid and blood in reactive arthritis. What appeared characteristic of ankylosing spondylitis blood was a TCR beta motif of several highly homologous variants.

In the case of this clonotype: Its cognate antigen is unknown. At one of its ends the junction is not consistent with the germline gene, which may arise from a read error.

TCRdb analysed the 5' RACE reads with MiXCR anew, one entry per CDR3 protein. This sample has about 500,000 distinct CDR3 sequences, with about 13% found just once. This receptor was identified in a male donor with ankylosing spondylitis. Sequencing input: blood, either unsorted or a sorted T cell fraction (not recorded which).

CDR3 DNA: TGTGCCAGCAGTGACCAAGGGGGGACCCCCGAGGTCTTC. It yields the protein CASSDQGGTPEVF. The chain carries TRBV6-4 and TRBJ2-1, with D possibly being TRBD1 or TRBD2 (6 bases each). Germline CDR1 and CDR2: MRHNA and SNTAGT. The CDR3 length is 13 residues.